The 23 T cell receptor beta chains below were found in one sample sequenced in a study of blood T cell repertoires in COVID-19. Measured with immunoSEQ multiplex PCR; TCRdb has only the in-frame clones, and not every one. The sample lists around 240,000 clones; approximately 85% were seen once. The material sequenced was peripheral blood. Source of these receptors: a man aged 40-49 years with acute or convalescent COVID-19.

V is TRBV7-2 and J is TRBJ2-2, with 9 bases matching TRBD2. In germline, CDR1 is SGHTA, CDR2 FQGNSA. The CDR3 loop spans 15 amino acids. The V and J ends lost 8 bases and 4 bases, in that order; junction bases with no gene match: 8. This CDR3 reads CASLGLAGLTGELFF. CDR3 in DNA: TGTGCCAGCCTGGGACTAGCAGGTCTCACCGGGGAGCTGTTTTTT.

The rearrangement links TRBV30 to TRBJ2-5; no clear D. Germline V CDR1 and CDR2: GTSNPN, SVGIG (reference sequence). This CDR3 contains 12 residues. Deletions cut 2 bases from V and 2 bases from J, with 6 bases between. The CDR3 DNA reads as TGTGCCTGGAGTCCCAGGCAAGAGACCCAGTACTTC. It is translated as CAWSPRQETQYF.

The DNA for the CDR3 is TGTGCCAGTAGTAATGTTCAGGGGAGGGAAGGGCGAGCAGAGACCCAGTACTTC. This translates into CASSNVQGREGRAETQYF. The J gene is TRBJ2-5, the V gene TRBV19; D may be TRBD2 (7 bases). V was clipped by 4 bases and J by 4 bases, with 25 bases between them. The CDR3 totals 18 residues. Germline CDR1 reads LNHDA; CDR2 reads SQIVND (reference sequence).

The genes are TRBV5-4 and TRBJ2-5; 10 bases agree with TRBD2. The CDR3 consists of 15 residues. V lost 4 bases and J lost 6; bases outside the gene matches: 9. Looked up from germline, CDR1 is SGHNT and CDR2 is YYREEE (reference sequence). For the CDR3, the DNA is TGTGCCAGCAGCGTACTCGGGACTAGCGTTAAGACCCAGTACTTC. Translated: CASSVLGTSVKTQYF.

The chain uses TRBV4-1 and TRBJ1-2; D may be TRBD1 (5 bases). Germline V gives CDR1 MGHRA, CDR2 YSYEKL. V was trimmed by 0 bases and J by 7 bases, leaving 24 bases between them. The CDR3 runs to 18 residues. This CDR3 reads CASSQDVGTYGQAGGYTF. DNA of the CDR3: TGCGCCAGCAGCCAAGATGTAGGGACTTACGGGCAGGCTGGTGGCTACACCTTC.

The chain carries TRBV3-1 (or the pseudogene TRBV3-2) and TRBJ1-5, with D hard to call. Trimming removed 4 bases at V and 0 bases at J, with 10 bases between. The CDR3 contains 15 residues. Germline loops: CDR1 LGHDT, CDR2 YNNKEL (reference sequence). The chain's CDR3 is CASSPTGGSNQPQHF. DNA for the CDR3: TGTGCCAGCAGCCCTACGGGAGGTAGCAATCAGCCCCAGCATTTT.

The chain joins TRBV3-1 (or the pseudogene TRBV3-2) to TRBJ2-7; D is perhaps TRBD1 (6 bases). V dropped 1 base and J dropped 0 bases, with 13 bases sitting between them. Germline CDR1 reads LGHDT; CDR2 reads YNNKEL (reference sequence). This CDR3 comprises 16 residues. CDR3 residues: CASSQAPGASSYEQYF. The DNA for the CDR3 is TGTGCCAGCAGCCAAGCCCCAGGGGCCAGCTCCTACGAGCAGTACTTC.

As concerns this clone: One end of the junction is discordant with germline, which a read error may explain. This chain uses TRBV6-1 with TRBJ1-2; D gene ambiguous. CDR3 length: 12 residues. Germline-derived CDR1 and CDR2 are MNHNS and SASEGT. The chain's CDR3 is CASSENSGPGAF. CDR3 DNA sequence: TGTGCCAGCAGTGAAAATTCTGGCCCCGGAGCCTTC.

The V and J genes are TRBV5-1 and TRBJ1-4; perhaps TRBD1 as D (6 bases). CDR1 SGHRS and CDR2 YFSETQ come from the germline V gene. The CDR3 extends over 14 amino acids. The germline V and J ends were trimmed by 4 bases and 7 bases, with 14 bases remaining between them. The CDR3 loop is CASSIQGRAEKLFF. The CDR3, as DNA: TGCGCCAGCAGCATACAGGGCCGGGCTGAAAAACTGTTTTTT.

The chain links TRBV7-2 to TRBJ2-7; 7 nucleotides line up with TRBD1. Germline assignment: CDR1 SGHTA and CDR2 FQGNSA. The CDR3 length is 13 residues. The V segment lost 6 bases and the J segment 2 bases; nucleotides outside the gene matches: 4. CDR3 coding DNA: TGTGCCAGCAGGTCGGACAGGACCTACGAGCAGTACTTC. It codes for CASRSDRTYEQYF. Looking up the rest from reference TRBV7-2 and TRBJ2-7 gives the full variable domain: GAGVSQSPSNKVTEKGKDVELRCDPISGHTALYWYRQSLGQGLEFLIYFQGNSAPDKSGLPSDRFSAERTGGSVSTLTIQRTQQEDSAVYLCASRSDRTYEQYFGPGTRLTVT.

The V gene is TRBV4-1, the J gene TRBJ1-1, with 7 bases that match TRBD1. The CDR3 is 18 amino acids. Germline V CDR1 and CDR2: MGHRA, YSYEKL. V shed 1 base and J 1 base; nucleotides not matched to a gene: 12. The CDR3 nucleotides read TGCGCCAGCAGCCAAGGCGTTCCAGGGGGGTATCCGAACACTGAAGCTTTCTTT. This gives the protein CASSQGVPGGYPNTEAFF.

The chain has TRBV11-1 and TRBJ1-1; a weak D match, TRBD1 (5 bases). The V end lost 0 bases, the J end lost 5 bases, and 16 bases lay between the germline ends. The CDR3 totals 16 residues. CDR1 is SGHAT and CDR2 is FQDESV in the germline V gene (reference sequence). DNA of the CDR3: TGTGCCAGCAGCTTAGCGGGGTCACGGAGGGGTACTGAAGCTTTCTTT. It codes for CASSLAGSRRGTEAFF.

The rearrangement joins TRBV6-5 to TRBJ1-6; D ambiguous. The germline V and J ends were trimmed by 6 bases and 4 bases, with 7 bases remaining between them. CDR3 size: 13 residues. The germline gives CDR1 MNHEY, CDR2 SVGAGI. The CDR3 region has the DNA TGTGCCAGCAGCGGTACTTATAATTCACCCCTCCACTTT. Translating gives CASSGTYNSPLHF.

The CDR3 protein is CASSYSSGGEGSPLHF. The CDR3 region has the DNA TGTGCCAGCAGTTATAGTTCAGGGGGCGAGGGTTCACCCCTCCACTTT. J is TRBJ1-6 and V is TRBV6-6; 8 bases align to TRBD1. This CDR3 is 16 amino acids long. J was trimmed by 9 bases and V by 3 bases; bases with no gene match: 10. Germline values: CDR1 MNHNY, CDR2 SVGAGI (reference sequence).

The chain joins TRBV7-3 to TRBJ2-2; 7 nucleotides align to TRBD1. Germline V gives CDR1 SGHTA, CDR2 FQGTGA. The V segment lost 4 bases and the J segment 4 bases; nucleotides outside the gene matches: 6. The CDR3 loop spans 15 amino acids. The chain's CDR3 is CASSSRQGPTGELFF. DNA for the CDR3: TGTGCCAGCAGCTCCCGACAGGGCCCCACCGGGGAGCTGTTTTTT.

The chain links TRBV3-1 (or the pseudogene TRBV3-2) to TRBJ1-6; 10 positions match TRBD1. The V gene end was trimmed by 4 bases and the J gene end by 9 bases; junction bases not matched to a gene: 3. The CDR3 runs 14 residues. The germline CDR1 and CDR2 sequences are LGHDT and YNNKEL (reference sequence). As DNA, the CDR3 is TGTGCCAGCAGCCGGGGACAGGGGACTTCACCCCTCCACTTT. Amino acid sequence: CASSRGQGTSPLHF.

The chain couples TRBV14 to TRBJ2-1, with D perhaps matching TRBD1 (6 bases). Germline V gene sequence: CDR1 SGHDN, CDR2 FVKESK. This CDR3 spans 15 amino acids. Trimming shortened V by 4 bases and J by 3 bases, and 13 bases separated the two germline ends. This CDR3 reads CASSPYQGFYNEQFF. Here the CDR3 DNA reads TGTGCCAGCAGCCCATACCAGGGGTTCTACAATGAGCAGTTCTTC. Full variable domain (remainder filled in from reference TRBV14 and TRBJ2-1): EAGVTQFPSHSVIEKGQTVTLRCDPISGHDNLYWYRRVMGKEIKFLLHFVKESKQDESGMPNNRFLAERTGGTYSTLKVQPAELEDSGVYFCASSPYQGFYNEQFFGPGTRLTVL.

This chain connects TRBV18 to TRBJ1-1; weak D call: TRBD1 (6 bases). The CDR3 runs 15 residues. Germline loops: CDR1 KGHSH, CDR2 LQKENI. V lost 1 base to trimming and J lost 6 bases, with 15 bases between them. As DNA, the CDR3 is TGTGCCAGCTCACCACAAAGTACAGGGACCGCTGAAGCTTTCTTT. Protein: CASSPQSTGTAEAFF.

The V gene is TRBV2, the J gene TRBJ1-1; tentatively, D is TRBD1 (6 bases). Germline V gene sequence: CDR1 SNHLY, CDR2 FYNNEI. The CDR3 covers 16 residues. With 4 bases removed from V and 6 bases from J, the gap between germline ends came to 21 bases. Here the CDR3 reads CASSAAGVNRGAEAFF. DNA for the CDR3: TGTGCCAGCAGTGCGGCAGGGGTCAACAGAGGGGCTGAAGCTTTCTTT.

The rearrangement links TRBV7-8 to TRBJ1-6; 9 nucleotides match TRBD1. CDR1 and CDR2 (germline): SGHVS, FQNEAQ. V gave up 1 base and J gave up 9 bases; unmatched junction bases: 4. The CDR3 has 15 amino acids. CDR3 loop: CASSLGDRESSPLHF. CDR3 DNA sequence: TGTGCCAGCAGCTTAGGGGACAGGGAGAGTTCACCCCTCCACTTT.

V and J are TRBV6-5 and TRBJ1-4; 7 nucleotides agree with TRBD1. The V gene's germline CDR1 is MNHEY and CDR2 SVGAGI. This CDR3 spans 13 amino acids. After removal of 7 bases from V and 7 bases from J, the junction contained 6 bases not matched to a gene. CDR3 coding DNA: TGTGCCAGCAACGGACAGGCGACTGAAAAACTGTTTTTT. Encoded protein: CASNGQATEKLFF.

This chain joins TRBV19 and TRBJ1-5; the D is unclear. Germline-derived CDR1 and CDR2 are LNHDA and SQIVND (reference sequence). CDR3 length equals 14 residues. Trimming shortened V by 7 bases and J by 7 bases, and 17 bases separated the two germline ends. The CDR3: CASKSAAYEQPQHF. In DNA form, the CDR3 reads TGTGCCAGTAAATCAGCGGCCTATGAACAGCCCCAGCATTTT. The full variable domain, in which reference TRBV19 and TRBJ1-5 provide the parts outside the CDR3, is DGGITQSPKYLFRKEGQNVTLSCEQNLNHDAMYWYRQDPGQGLRLIYYSQIVNDFQKGDIAEGYSVSREKKESFPLTVTSAQKNPTAFYLCASKSAAYEQPQHFGDGTRLSIL.

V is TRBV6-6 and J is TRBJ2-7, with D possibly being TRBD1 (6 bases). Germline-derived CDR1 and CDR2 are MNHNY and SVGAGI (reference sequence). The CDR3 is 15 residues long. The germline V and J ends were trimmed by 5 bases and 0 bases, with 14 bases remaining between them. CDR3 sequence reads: CASSNSYRVSYEQYF. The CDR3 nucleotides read TGTGCCAGCAGTAATTCTTACAGGGTCTCCTACGAGCAGTACTTC.